This TCR beta chain derives from a study of shared clonotypes between healthy human individuals. Broader study findings: Sorted-subset sequencing, rarefaction showed, was incomplete despite large depth.

The method was immunoSEQ multiplex PCR; TCRdb's version includes in-frame clones alone and lacks a portion of them. The sample holds about 2.4 million clones, roughly 93% seen once. Concerning this clone: Its antigen is as yet unknown.

The CDR3 is 16 amino acids. Trimming shortened V by 3 bases and J by 0 bases, and 11 bases separated the two germline ends. Germline loops: CDR1 SEHNR, CDR2 FQNEAQ (reference sequence). The sequencing sample was made of naive CD4+ T cells from PBMCs. Subset indicated: CD45RA+ positively selected. This clonotype originated in a young man in good health. Some clones in this sample may be carry-over from other donors' samples. V gene TRBV7-9 combines with J gene TRBJ1-4; D remains ambiguous. CDR3 protein: CASSLGLRATNEKLFF. In DNA, the CDR3 is TGTGCCAGCAGCTTGGGGTTGAGAGCAACTAATGAAAAACTGTTTTTT.